This T cell receptor beta chain is from a study of blood T cells in healthy people across ages. V was clipped by 5 bases and J by 10 bases; unmatched bases: 14. CDR1 is SGHAT, CDR2 FQDESV, per germline (reference sequence). This CDR3 spans 16 amino acids. Alongside a J-beta primer mix, a sample-barcoded 5' primer served in a second PCR lasting roughly 7 to 11 cycles. One entry per CDR3 protein, called by TCRdb with MiXCR from the 5' RACE reads. The table has 1.5 million to 2 million distinct CDR3 sequences, approximately 40% seen once. This clonotype occurred a few times. The receptor was derived from a human donor in good health. The sample was blood. The rearrangement links TRBV11-1 to TRBJ1-6, with 7 bases lining up with TRBD1. This chain's CDR3 is CASSHHSRTGLSPLHF. The CDR3, as DNA: TGTGCCAGCAGCCACCACTCAAGGACAGGATTATCACCCCTCCACTTT.